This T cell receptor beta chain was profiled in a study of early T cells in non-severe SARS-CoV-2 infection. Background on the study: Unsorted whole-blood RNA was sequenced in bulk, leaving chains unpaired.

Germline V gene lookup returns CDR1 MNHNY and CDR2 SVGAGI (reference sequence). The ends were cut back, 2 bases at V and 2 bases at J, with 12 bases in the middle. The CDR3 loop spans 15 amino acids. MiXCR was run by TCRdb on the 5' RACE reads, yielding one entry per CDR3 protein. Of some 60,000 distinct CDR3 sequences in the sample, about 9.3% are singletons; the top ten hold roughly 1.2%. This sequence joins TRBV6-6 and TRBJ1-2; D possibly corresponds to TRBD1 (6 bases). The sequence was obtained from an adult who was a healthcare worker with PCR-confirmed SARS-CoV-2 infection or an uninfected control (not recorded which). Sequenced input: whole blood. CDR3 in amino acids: CASSYGGGGNYGYTF. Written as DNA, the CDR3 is TGTGCCAGCAGTTACGGGGGGGGCGGGAACTATGGCTACACCTTC.